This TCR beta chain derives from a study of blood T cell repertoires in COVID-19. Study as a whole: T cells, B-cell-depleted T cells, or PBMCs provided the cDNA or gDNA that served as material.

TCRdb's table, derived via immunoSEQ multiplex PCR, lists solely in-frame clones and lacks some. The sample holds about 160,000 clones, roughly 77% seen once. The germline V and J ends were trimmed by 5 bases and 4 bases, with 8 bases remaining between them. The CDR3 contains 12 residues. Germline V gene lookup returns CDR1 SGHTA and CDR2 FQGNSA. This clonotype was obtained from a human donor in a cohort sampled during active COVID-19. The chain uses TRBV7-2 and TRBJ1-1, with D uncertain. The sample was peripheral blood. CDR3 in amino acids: CASSLVRTEAFF. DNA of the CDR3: TGTGCCAGCAGCCTTGTCCGCACTGAAGCTTTCTTT.